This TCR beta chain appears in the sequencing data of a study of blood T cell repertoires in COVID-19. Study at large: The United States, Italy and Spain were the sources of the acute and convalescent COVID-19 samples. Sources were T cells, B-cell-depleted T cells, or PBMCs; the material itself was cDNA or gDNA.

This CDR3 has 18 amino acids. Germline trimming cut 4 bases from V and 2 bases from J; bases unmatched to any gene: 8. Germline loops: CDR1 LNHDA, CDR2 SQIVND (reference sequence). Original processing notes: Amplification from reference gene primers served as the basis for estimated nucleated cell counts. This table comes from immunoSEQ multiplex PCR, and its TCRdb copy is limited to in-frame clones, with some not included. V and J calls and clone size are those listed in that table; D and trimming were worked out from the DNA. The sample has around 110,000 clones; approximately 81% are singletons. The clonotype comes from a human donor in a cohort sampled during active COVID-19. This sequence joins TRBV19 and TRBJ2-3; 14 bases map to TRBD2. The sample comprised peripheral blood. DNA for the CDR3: TGTGCCAGTAGTACCCATCCGGGACTAGCGGGAGCCACAGATACGCAGTATTTT. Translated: CASSTHPGLAGATDTQYF.